Listed below are T cell receptor beta chains from one sample, sequenced in a study of blood T cell repertoires in COVID-19. The method was immunoSEQ multiplex PCR; TCRdb's version includes in-frame clones alone and lacks a portion of them. The sample shows about 140,000 clones, about four fifths of them seen only once. The sample was peripheral blood. These receptors all come from a human donor in a cohort sampled during active COVID-19. CDR3s include the opening cysteine and the closing phenylalanine or tryptophan. D genes are given only for firm matches. Clone size is stated in some rows and not others, as once, few, many or a class when expanded.

clone_size j_call cdr3_length v_call d_call cdr3_aa cdr3_nt
. TRBJ1-6 14 TRBV6-5 TRBD1 CASRGDSRNSPLHF TGTGCCAGCAGGGGGGACAGTAGGAATTCACCCCTCCACTTT
. TRBJ1-1 13 TRBV5-1 . CASSLVEYTEAFF TGCGCCAGCAGCTTGGTAGAATACACTGAAGCTTTCTTT
. TRBJ1-1 14 TRBV6-2/TRBV6-3 . CASSYIQGNTEAFF TGTGCCAGCAGTTATATCCAGGGGAACACTGAAGCTTTCTTT
. TRBJ2-3 15 TRBV6-6 TRBD2 CASSYASGSTDTQYF TGTGCCAGCAGTTACGCTAGCGGGAGCACAGATACGCAGTATTTT
once TRBJ2-7 14 TRBV11-2 . CASSPGLHSYEQYF TGTGCCAGCAGCCCGGGACTGCACTCCTACGAGCAGTACTTC
. TRBJ2-1 18 TRBV9 TRBD2 CASSVGYRSGRSYNEQFF TGTGCCAGCAGCGTAGGATACCGTAGCGGGCGCTCCTACAATGAGCAGTTCTTC
. TRBJ1-5 15 TRBV27 . CASSFRGDTHQPQHF TGTGCCAGCAGTTTCCGTGGGGACACACATCAGCCCCAGCATTTT
. TRBJ1-2 14 TRBV5-8 TRBD1 CASSFIQGGNGYTF TGTGCCAGCAGCTTCATACAGGGGGGGAATGGCTACACCTTC
. TRBJ2-7 16 TRBV27 TRBD2 CASSRTSGGSSYEQYF TGTGCCAGCAGTAGGACTAGCGGAGGATCTAGCTACGAGCAGTACTTC
. TRBJ2-5 16 TRBV4-1 . CASSQEASSHRGTQYF TGCGCCAGCAGCCAAGAGGCTAGCTCCCACCGGGGGACCCAGTACTTC
. TRBJ2-1 13 TRBV18 . CASSPELNNEQFF TGTGCCAGCTCACCGGAACTAAACAATGAGCAGTTCTTC
. TRBJ2-2 14 TRBV10-3 TRBD2 CAITAGVNTGELFF TGTGCCATAACAGCGGGAGTGAACACCGGGGAGCTGTTTTTT
. TRBJ1-5 16 TRBV5-1 . CASSLEGPRGGQPQHF TGCGCCAGCAGCTTGGAAGGCCCCAGAGGAGGTCAGCCCCAGCATTTT
. TRBJ2-2 18 TRBV24-1 . CATSDPLGAGSMTGELFF TGTGCCACCAGTGATCCACTTGGAGCAGGGTCGATGACCGGGGAGCTGTTTTTT
. TRBJ2-1 14 TRBV14 . CASVLWEGDNEQFF TGTGCCAGTGTCCTTTGGGAGGGGGACAATGAGCAGTTCTTC
. TRBJ1-1 16 TRBV6-5 . CASSSNRVRGNTEAFF TGTGCCAGCAGTTCCAACCGGGTTCGGGGGAACACTGAAGCTTTCTTT
. TRBJ1-2 13 TRBV2 . CASSGGRSYGYTF TGTGCAAGCAGTGGAGGCAGATCCTATGGCTACACCTTC
. TRBJ2-2 15 TRBV2 TRBD2 CASSGLAGEVGELFF TGTGCCAGCAGCGGACTAGCGGGAGAGGTCGGGGAGCTGTTTTTT
. TRBJ2-2 15 TRBV19 TRBD2 CASNLASGSAGELFF TGTGCCAGTAATTTGGCTAGCGGGAGCGCCGGGGAGCTGTTTTTT
. TRBJ2-7 13 TRBV28 . CASSFQGSYEQYF TGTGCCAGCAGTTTCCAGGGATCCTACGAGCAGTACTTC
. TRBJ1-1 16 TRBV18 . CASSPERAAPLAEAFF TGTGCCAGCTCACCAGAGAGAGCAGCACCCCTAGCTGAAGCTTTCTTT
once TRBJ1-2 13 TRBV19 . CASRVHDNYGYTF TGTGCCAGCCGGGTCCATGATAACTATGGCTACACCTTC
. TRBJ2-1 16 TRBV27 TRBD2 CASNRAGTSGINEQFF TGTGCCAGCAACAGAGCCGGGACTAGCGGGATTAATGAGCAGTTCTTC
few TRBJ1-3 12 TRBV6-1 . CASGSGGNTIYF TGTGCCAGTGGCTCAGGTGGAAACACCATATATTTT
. TRBJ1-1 14 TRBV2 . CASSGTSMNTEAFF TGTGCCAGCAGTGGGACTTCCATGAACACTGAAGCTTTCTTT
. TRBJ1-5 14 TRBV24-1 . CATSDALTGRPQHF TGTGCCACCAGTGATGCACTAACAGGGAGGCCCCAGCATTTT
. TRBJ1-6 15 TRBV5-1 . CASSLRQAIGSPLHF TGCGCCAGCAGCTTGAGACAGGCAATCGGTTCACCCCTCCACTTT
. TRBJ2-2 18 TRBV5-1 TRBD1 CASSLAGTGGAGTGELFF TGCGCCAGCAGCTTGGCCGGGACAGGGGGCGCGGGCACCGGGGAGCTGTTTTTT
. TRBJ1-2 14 TRBV6-5 TRBD1 CASSTQGADYGYTF TGTGCCAGCAGTACACAGGGGGCCGACTATGGCTACACCTTC
. TRBJ1-2 14 TRBV9 . CASSVTTAAYGYTF TGTGCCAGCAGCGTCACGACAGCCGCCTATGGCTACACCTTC
. TRBJ1-4 14 TRBV6-2/TRBV6-3 TRBD1 CASSYQGADEKLFF TGTGCCAGCAGCTATCAGGGGGCGGATGAAAAACTGTTTTTT
. TRBJ2-3 14 TRBV29-1 TRBD2 CSVSIAGGTDTQYF TGCAGCGTTTCAATAGCGGGCGGCACAGATACGCAGTATTTT
. TRBJ2-3 16 TRBV2 TRBD2 CASSEGRTSVADTQYF TGTGCCAGCAGTGAAGGGAGGACTAGCGTGGCAGATACGCAGTATTTT
once TRBJ2-5 13 TRBV6-5 . CASSYVGAGTQYF TGTGCCAGCAGTTACGTGGGGGCTGGGACCCAGTACTTC